The 26 T cell receptor beta chains below come from one sample, sequenced in a study of control samples from healthy donors and cancer patients. Assay used: immunoSEQ multiplex PCR; TCRdb lists only in-frame clones, some missing. The data hold 60,000 to 75,000 clones, with around 90% observed a single time. Sequenced input: PBMCs. The source is a man aged 55 to 70 with colorectal cancer.

The chain employs TRBV7-8 and TRBJ2-3, with D possibly being TRBD1 or TRBD2 (5 bases each). The germline V gene encodes CDR1 SGHVS and CDR2 FQNEAQ. The CDR3 extends over 17 amino acids. The V gene lost 2 bases and the J gene lost 2 bases, with 17 bases spanning the gap. The CDR3 protein is CASSLRPGTPYTDTQYF. For the CDR3, the DNA is TGTGCCAGCAGCTTAAGGCCCGGGACCCCCTACACAGATACGCAGTATTTT.

CDR3 protein: CASSGFGTGMWNEQFF. The DNA for the CDR3 is TGTGCCAGCAGCGGGTTTGGGACAGGGATGTGGAATGAGCAGTTCTTC. The chain joins TRBV9 to TRBJ2-1; 9 nucleotides match TRBD1. The CDR3 totals 16 residues. Germline CDR1 SGDLS, CDR2 YYNGEE. V gave up 3 bases and J gave up 7 bases; unmatched junction bases: 11. Full variable domain (rest looked up from reference TRBV9 and TRBJ2-1): DSGVTQTPKHLITATGQRVTLRCSPRSGDLSVYWYQQSLDQGLQFLIQYYNGEERAKGNILERFSAQQFPDLHSELNLSSLELGDSALYFCASSGFGTGMWNEQFFGPGTRLTVL.

In nucleotides, the CDR3 is TGCGCCAGCAGCCAAGGTGTACGGGAGCCCCAGCATTTT. It encodes CASSQGVREPQHF. The V gene is TRBV4-1, the J gene TRBJ1-5; D gene ambiguous. The V end was cut by 1 base, the J end by 8 bases, with 9 bases between. Germline lookup yields CDR1 MGHRA and CDR2 YSYEKL. The CDR3 is 13 amino acids.

The chain is built from TRBV9 and TRBJ1-1, with TRBD1 as a possible D gene (5 bases). Trimming shortened V by 4 bases and J by 0 bases, and 22 bases separated the two germline ends. Germline V lookup: CDR1 SGDLS, CDR2 YYNGEE. The CDR3 spans 18 residues. The CDR3 loop is CASSRGRGSGGMNTEAFF. The CDR3 DNA follows: TGTGCCAGCAGCCGCGGTCGGGGGAGTGGAGGCATGAACACTGAAGCTTTCTTT.

J is TRBJ2-7 and V is TRBV5-3; 8 bases match TRBD1. TRBV5-3 is flagged as an ORF with uncertain function. CDR3 size: 13 residues. V lost 4 bases to trimming and J lost 2 bases; unmatched junction nucleotides: 2. The CDR3 loop reads CARSPDRAYEQYF. Written as DNA, the CDR3 is TGTGCCAGAAGCCCGGACAGGGCCTACGAGCAGTACTTC.

This chain links TRBV15 with TRBJ2-7; no reliable D call. The CDR3 has 15 amino acids. Germline V gene lookup returns CDR1 LNHNV and CDR2 YYDKDF (reference sequence). Deletions cut 0 bases from V and 0 bases from J, with 9 bases between. CDR3 bases: TGTGCCACCAGCAGAGAAAAAGGGAACTCCTACGAGCAGTACTTC. Amino acids: CATSREKGNSYEQYF.

J is TRBJ2-2 and V is TRBV7-3; 11 nucleotides line up with TRBD1. CDR1 is SGHTA, CDR2 FQGTGA, per germline. The CDR3 is made up of 15 amino acids. V trimming: 5 bases; J trimming: 5 bases; junction bases outside the gene matches: 4. The CDR3 sequence: CASSPGTGGTGELFF. The CDR3 bases are TGTGCCAGCAGCCCAGGGACAGGGGGGACCGGGGAGCTGTTTTTT.

The V call is TRBV7-2, the J call TRBJ2-3; D call uncertain. The CDR3 contains 11 residues. Trimming shortened V by 3 bases and J by 14 bases, and 12 bases separated the two germline ends. Germline-derived CDR1 and CDR2 are SGHTA and FQGNSA. CDR3 in amino acids: CASSLSSLLYF. The CDR3 coding sequence is TGTGCCAGCAGCTTGTCCTCCCTTCTGTATTTT.

The V and J genes are TRBV7-2 and TRBJ1-6; D unresolved. Deletions cut 1 base from V and 7 bases from J, with 8 bases between. The CDR3 consists of 14 residues. CDR1 is SGHTA and CDR2 is FQGNSA in the germline V gene. The CDR3 DNA sequence: TGTGCCAGCAGCTTAGACGGGAGGAATTCACCCCTCCACTTT. Amino acids: CASSLDGRNSPLHF. The full variable domain, with the rest looked up from reference TRBV7-2 and TRBJ1-6, is GAGVSQSPSNKVTEKGKDVELRCDPISGHTALYWYRQSLGQGLEFLIYFQGNSAPDKSGLPSDRFSAERTGGSVSTLTIQRTQQEDSAVYLCASSLDGRNSPLHFGNGTRLTVT.

The CDR3 loop reads CASTSGYYNEQFF. The CDR3 DNA reads TGTGCCAGTACCTCGGGATATTACAATGAGCAGTTCTTC. This chain links TRBV19 with TRBJ2-1; D perhaps matches TRBD2 (5 bases). V was cut by 7 bases and J by 4 bases, with 11 bases left in between. The CDR3 is 13 amino acids. Per the germline V gene, CDR1 is LNHDA and CDR2 is SQIVND (reference sequence).

The gene calls are TRBV7-9 and TRBJ2-1; weak D call: TRBD1 (6 bases). V was cut by 5 bases and J by 2 bases, with 13 bases left in between. This CDR3 is built from 15 residues. Germline V gene lookup returns CDR1 SEHNR and CDR2 FQNEAQ (reference sequence). The CDR3 coding sequence is TGTGCCAGCAGCCCCGACAGGATTACCTACAATGAGCAGTTCTTC. Amino acid sequence: CASSPDRITYNEQFF.

The chain links TRBV19 to TRBJ2-2; no definite D call. The germline V and J ends were trimmed by 4 bases and 4 bases, with 13 bases remaining between them. CDR1 and CDR2 (germline): LNHDA, SQIVND (reference sequence). CDR3 length: 15 residues. The CDR3 sequence is CASSNWVQSTGELFF. CDR3 bases: TGTGCCAGTAGTAACTGGGTTCAGAGCACCGGGGAGCTGTTTTTT.

The chain is built from TRBV21-1 and TRBJ1-5; the table assigns TRBD1, which was not confirmed against the DNA. TRBV21-1 is a pseudogene locus. This CDR3 spans 15 amino acids. The CDR3 here is CAWGGTGGVVQPQHF. CDR3 in DNA: TGTGCCTGGGGAGGAACAGGGGGAGTCGTTCAGCCCCAGCATTTT.

The V call is TRBV7-9, the J call TRBJ2-2, with D perhaps matching TRBD1 or TRBD2 (6 bases each). Germline CDR1 and CDR2: SEHNR and FQNEAQ (reference sequence). The V gene lost 11 bases and the J gene lost 1 base, with 11 bases spanning the gap. The CDR3 is 13 amino acids. The DNA for the CDR3 is TGTGCCGGGGGGCAAATGAACACCGGGGAGCTGTTTTTT. Translated, it gives CAGGQMNTGELFF.

This chain uses TRBV3-1 (or the pseudogene TRBV3-2) with TRBJ1-3; possibly TRBD1 for D (5 bases). V shed 1 base and J shed 0 bases, with 13 bases lying between them. This CDR3 contains 17 residues. CDR1 and CDR2 from the germline V gene are LGHDT and YNNKEL (reference sequence). The DNA for the CDR3 is TGTGCCAGCAGCCAAGGAGGTGGGGGGGTCTCTGGAAACACCATATATTTT. The encoded protein is CASSQGGGGVSGNTIYF.

J is TRBJ2-1 and V is TRBV4-2, with a weak D call TRBD1 (6 bases). Trimming stripped 1 base from V and 5 bases from J, with 15 bases between. The CDR3 totals 16 residues. Germline V gene data show CDR1 as LGHNA and CDR2 as YNFKEQ. The CDR3 DNA reads as TGTGCCAGCAGCCAAGGGGGGCAGGGTACCCACAATGAGCAGTTCTTC. It encodes CASSQGGQGTHNEQFF.

J is TRBJ2-3 and V is TRBV19; 8 bases map to TRBD2. The CDR3 covers 14 residues. Germline V gives CDR1 LNHDA, CDR2 SQIVND (reference sequence). V shed 8 bases and J 2 bases; nucleotides not matched to a gene: 6. CDR3 in DNA: TGTGCCAGTCGGGAGCGGGGGAACACAGATACGCAGTATTTT. This codes for CASRERGNTDTQYF. The full variable domain, with the rest looked up from reference TRBV19 and TRBJ2-3, is DGGITQSPKYLFRKEGQNVTLSCEQNLNHDAMYWYRQDPGQGLRLIYYSQIVNDFQKGDIAEGYSVSREKKESFPLTVTSAQKNPTAFYLCASRERGNTDTQYFGPGTRLTVL.

V gene TRBV4-1 combines with J gene TRBJ1-4, with 7 bases fitting TRBD1. This CDR3 has 16 residues. The V gene's germline CDR1 is MGHRA and CDR2 YSYEKL. V lost 1 base to trimming and J lost 7 bases; unmatched junction nucleotides: 9. CDR3 nucleotide sequence: TGCGCCAGCAGCCAAGTCACAGGGGTTTCAAGTGAAAAACTGTTTTTT. Protein: CASSQVTGVSSEKLFF.

The rearrangement links TRBV11-2 to TRBJ2-5, with D possibly being TRBD1 or TRBD2 (5 bases each). This CDR3 has 14 amino acids. Trimming took 3 bases from V and 1 from J, leaving 9 bases between them. Germline CDR1 SGHAT, CDR2 FQNNGV. CDR3 nucleotides: TGTGCCAGCAGCTTTTACGGGGCCCAAGAGACCCAGTACTTC. It codes for CASSFYGAQETQYF.

V is TRBV9 and J is TRBJ2-5, with 9 bases that match TRBD2. V lost 3 bases and J lost 4; bases outside the gene matches: 7. Per the germline V gene, CDR1 is SGDLS and CDR2 is YYNGEE. The CDR3 runs 15 residues. For the CDR3, the DNA is TGTGCCAGCAGCGCGGGGCGGGGGGGCCCAGAGACCCAGTACTTC. It is translated as CASSAGRGGPETQYF.

This chain links TRBV6-6 with TRBJ1-5; possible D gene TRBD1, 5 bases. The V and J ends lost 7 bases and 4 bases respectively, with 14 bases between them. Germline V gene lookup returns CDR1 MNHNY and CDR2 SVGAGI (reference sequence). This CDR3 comprises 14 residues. The CDR3 region is CASTGTGANQPQHF. The CDR3 region has the DNA TGTGCCAGCACCGGGACCGGAGCTAATCAGCCCCAGCATTTT.

J is TRBJ2-3 and V is TRBV3-1 (or the pseudogene TRBV3-2), with 8 positions matching TRBD2. The CDR3 totals 17 residues. With V trimmed by 4 bases and J by 0 bases, 9 bases remained unmatched. Germline loops: CDR1 LGHDT, CDR2 YNNKEL (reference sequence). CDR3 amino acids: CASSPNSGTRSTDTQYF. Here the CDR3 DNA reads TGTGCCAGCAGCCCAAACTCCGGGACTAGGAGCACAGATACGCAGTATTTT.

The chain links TRBV4-1 to TRBJ1-2; possible D gene TRBD1, 5 bases. Trimming stripped 4 bases from V and 7 bases from J, with 22 bases between. CDR3 size: 16 residues. Germline values: CDR1 MGHRA, CDR2 YSYEKL. The CDR3: CASSPQGNIPSGGYTF. In nucleotides, the CDR3 is TGCGCCAGCAGCCCCCAGGGTAACATTCCGTCGGGTGGCTACACCTTC.

This clone is judged medium-sized. The V and J genes are TRBV6-5 and TRBJ1-4; D is perhaps TRBD1 (5 bases). The V gene's germline CDR1 is MNHEY and CDR2 SVGAGI. V was clipped by 6 bases and J by 5 bases, with 7 bases between them. The CDR3 is 12 residues long. The DNA for the CDR3 is TGTGCCAGCAGAGCAGGGAATGAAAAACTGTTTTTT. It codes for CASRAGNEKLFF.

The chain joins TRBV11-3 to TRBJ2-5; 9 positions agree with TRBD2. Losses at the gene ends were 0 bases for V and 4 bases for J; bases not matched to a gene: 12. The CDR3 is 18 amino acids. The germline V gene encodes CDR1 SGHNT and CDR2 YENEEA. Written as DNA, the CDR3 is TGTGCCAGCAGCTTAGATACAGCGGGGGGCACCTGGGCAGAGACCCAGTACTTC. Translated: CASSLDTAGGTWAETQYF.

In DNA form, the CDR3 reads TGTGCCAGCAGCCGAGGTCGGGGGGCCGAGGAGACCCAGTACTTC. This encodes CASSRGRGAEETQYF. The chain carries TRBV4-2 and TRBJ2-5; the D gene is possibly TRBD2 (7 bases). Trimming left V 4 bases short and J 5 bases short, with 17 bases between. Germline CDR1 is LGHNA and CDR2 is YNFKEQ. This CDR3 region has 15 residues.